This TCR beta chain was profiled in a study of cytomegalovirus exposure and HLA in healthy donors. Overall study: Most donors, 80% to 90% of a few hundred genotyped, fell in the Caucasian-associated ancestry cluster.

PCR primers comprised 60 Vbeta and 13 Jbeta primers. Profiling relied on immunoSEQ multiplex PCR, and the TCRdb table lists in-frame clones only, not all of them. This sample yields 97,000 or so clones, of which about 81% are seen a single time; more than 1.4% belongs to the top ten. V was pared by 3 bases and J by 5 bases, with 7 bases of the junction left unmatched. This CDR3 contains 15 residues. Germline loops: CDR1 SQVTM, CDR2 ANQGSEA. The origin of this receptor is a middle-aged man in good health and CMV-seronegative. Specimen: PBMCs. The chain links TRBV29-1 to TRBJ2-5; TRBD2 aligns across 12 bases. As DNA, the CDR3 is TGCAGCGTTGATGGGCTAGCGGGGGGGGAGGAGACCCAGTACTTC. It yields the protein CSVDGLAGGEETQYF.